This TCR beta chain was obtained from a study of vaccination effects on CD4 cells after COVID-19 (dated 2022 in TCRdb). Background for the entire study: To identify antigen-specific CD4+ T cell clonotypes by their expansion, the ViraFEST assay first stimulated PBMC with viral peptide pools and then applied TCR sequencing. Each participant received two doses of an mRNA SARS-CoV-2 vaccine, either BNT162b2 or mRNA-1273. Pre-vaccine samples from two convalescent patients were drawn 16 days and one week before the first dose, 142 and 148 days after COVID-19 diagnosis. Some 2 million PBMC per well were cultured in IMDM with roughly 5% human AB serum, 8.5 to 10 IU/ml IL-2 and gentamicin, plus 10 ug/ml peptides. SARS-CoV-2 spike-specific CD4+ TCR repertoires were compared before and after mRNA vaccination in COVID-19 convalescent patients and in infection-naive vaccine recipients. A total of 10 COVID-19 convalescent patients and several SARS-CoV-2-naive healthy vaccine recipients were included in the full study. The Oncomine TCR Beta short-read assay on an Illumina iSeq 100 was used to sequence cultures from other donors in the study. The study at large found these results: Only a small number of convalescent patients were included, and no early post-infection timepoints were available, which limited the study. In convalescent patients, the post-vaccine spike-reactive repertoire was composed mainly of new vaccine-induced clones that were largely distinct from infection-induced clones. Both infection-induced and vaccine-induced clones contracted markedly at late post-vaccination timepoints, which is consistent with waning T cell responses.

Concerning this clone: Its cognate antigen has yet to be identified. The input lacks base qualities; no much larger clone sits a single base away.

After 10 days of culture, CD4+ T cells were isolated with the EasySep CD4+ T cell isolation kit. PCR-confirmed SARS-CoV-2 infection had occurred in convalescent patients between March and December 2020, before the Alpha, Beta and Delta variants emerged in the United States. On days 3 and 7, half of the culture medium was replaced with fresh IL-2-containing medium. Unless noted otherwise, every peptide stimulation condition was cultured in triplicate wells. Using Ficoll-Paque Plus gradient centrifugation, PBMC were separated from whole blood and then either used fresh or cryopreserved at -140C. Genomic DNA was extracted from cultured CD4+ T cells with the QIAamp micro DNA kit. The CDR1 and CDR2 encoded by the germline V gene are MNHNS and SASEGT. There are 14 amino acids in the CDR3, from cysteine to phenylalanine inclusive. Just the 42-base CDR3 DNA is kept, in frame starting at base 1. V was cut back by 2 bases and J by 4 bases, leaving a gap of 9 bases between them.

To prepare the library, the immunoSEQ multiplex PCR assay was applied. TCR beta CDR3 sequencing was performed on DNA from the cultured, isolated CD4+ T cells. As for how the authors treated the data: Non-productive TCR sequences were removed and reads were trimmed to the CDR3 region, keeping CDR3s of at least 7 amino acids. The MANAFEST web app was used to identify antigen-specific clonotypes by comparing expansion in peptide wells with expansion in reference cultures. To count as positive, a clone had to show expansion at FDR<0.05 compared with the reference and with all other wells, an odds ratio above 5, and a frequency above 0.1% in two replicate wells. A clonotype was defined as cross-reactive if the clonotype was significantly expanded both in SARS-CoV-2 spike wells and in at least one common cold coronavirus spike condition. CDR3 similarity was assessed by Levenshtein distance with the stringdist R package, and unrooted trees were built with ape in R 3.6.1. TCRdb holds this immuneACCESS table with in-frame rearrangements only. Some clones are missing; in checked studies, unresolved V genes explain under half, and the rest has no known cause. That table supplies the V and J calls and clone size; D and trimming were determined from the DNA. Counted in this sample were tens of thousands of clones; approximately 70% of them appeared once. The ten largest account for roughly 23% of the sample.

The starting material was CD4+ T cells from PBMCs cultured without peptide, obtained before COVID-19 vaccination. The clonotype comes from a human donor who had a prior SARS-CoV-2 infection. The receptor chain draws on TRBV6-1 and TRBJ1-3, with the D gene call left open. CDR3 reads: CASSEPYKGNTIYF. The nucleotide sequence reads as follows: TGTGCCAGCAGTGAACCCTACAAAGGAAACACCATATATTTT.